These 27 T cell receptor beta chains were all obtained from the same sample, sequenced in a study of cytomegalovirus exposure and HLA in healthy donors. The PCR ran on 60 Vbeta and 13 Jbeta primers. Here immunoSEQ multiplex PCR was the method, and the copy in TCRdb shows in-frame clones only, minus some. The sample holds around 200,000 clones, 80% seen once. Sequencing used PBMCs. These receptors were collected from a boy aged 5 to 17 in good health and CMV-seronegative.

The V and J genes are TRBV5-1 and TRBJ2-5; 9 bases agree with TRBD1. Near its end, the DNA agrees better with TRBJ2-7, so the J call may be wrong. Looked up from germline, CDR1 is SGHRS and CDR2 is YFSETQ. The length of the CDR3 is 15 residues. DNA for the CDR3: TGCGCCAGCAGCTTGCCGGGACAGGGCTCCTACGAGCAGTACTTC. It encodes CASSLPGQGSYEQYF.

The rearrangement links TRBV7-9 to TRBJ2-5, with 12 positions matching TRBD2. CDR1 and CDR2 from the germline V gene are SEHNR and FQNEAQ (reference sequence). The CDR3 has 16 amino acids. Unmatched junction bases numbered 12, after V lost 5 bases and J lost 8 bases. The CDR3 protein is CASSLGLAGPIGTQYF. The CDR3 region has the DNA TGTGCCAGCAGCCTGGGACTAGCGGGCCCTATCGGTACCCAGTACTTC.

The chain links TRBV9 to TRBJ1-2; perhaps TRBD1 as D (6 bases). V lost 3 bases and J 5 bases, leaving 20 bases between the germline ends. The CDR3 runs to 16 residues. Per germline, CDR1 SGDLS and CDR2 YYNGEE. Written as DNA, the CDR3 is TGTGCCAGCAGCGCCAACCCATTACAGGGTGATTATGGCTACACCTTC. Its translation: CASSANPLQGDYGYTF.

The chain couples TRBV18 to TRBJ2-2; 12 nucleotides line up with TRBD2. J was trimmed by 0 bases and V by 6 bases; bases with no gene match: 5. The germline V gene has CDR1 KGHSH and CDR2 LQKENI. This CDR3 spans 17 amino acids. DNA of the CDR3: TGTGCCAGCTCGTTTACTAGCGGGGGGACGAACACCGGGGAGCTGTTTTTT. Translation: CASSFTSGGTNTGELFF.

A note on this clone: The junction departs from the called germline gene at one end, perhaps through a read error. The same CDR3 arises from other DNA sequences in this sample as well. V usage is TRBV14 and J usage is TRBJ1-1; D unresolved. This CDR3 is 16 amino acids long. The germline CDR1 and CDR2 sequences are SGHDN and FVKESK. This CDR3 is CASSQDLIATSTEAFF. The CDR3 nucleotides read TGTGCCAGCAGCCAAGATTTGATAGCCACTTCTACTGAAGCCTTCTTT.

CDR3 DNA sequence: TGTGCCAGCAGTGACTCCCCGAGTGAAGCTTTCTTT. This codes for CASSDSPSEAFF. This chain links TRBV25-1 with TRBJ1-1; D uncertain. CDR1 and CDR2 from the germline V gene are MGHDK and SYGVNS. The CDR3 totals 12 residues. V shed 3 bases and J shed 7 bases, with 9 bases lying between them.

The chain couples TRBV19 to TRBJ2-7; 8 bases fit TRBD2. V lost 7 bases, J lost 2 bases, and 10 bases stayed unmatched. This CDR3 spans 15 amino acids. Per germline, CDR1 LNHDA and CDR2 SQIVND (reference sequence). CDR3 sequence reads: CASTPGGGHPYEQYF. DNA for the CDR3: TGTGCCAGTACCCCGGGAGGGGGACACCCCTACGAGCAGTACTTC.

The gene calls are TRBV5-4 and TRBJ1-1; D not certain. V lost 4 bases, J lost 1 base, and 14 bases lay in between. Germline CDR1 reads SGHNT; CDR2 reads YYREEE (reference sequence). The CDR3 spans 15 residues. The CDR3 loop is CASSPKQNRNTEAFF. In DNA form, the CDR3 reads TGTGCCAGCAGCCCGAAACAGAATCGGAACACTGAAGCTTTCTTT.

The gene calls are TRBV2 and TRBJ1-5, with D possibly TRBD1 on 6 matching bases. V gave up 10 bases and J gave up 2 bases, with 12 bases separating them. Germline CDR1 is SNHLY and CDR2 is FYNNEI. The CDR3 contains 13 residues. Here the CDR3 reads CATRTARNQPQHF. DNA of the CDR3: TGTGCCACCAGGACAGCCCGCAATCAGCCCCAGCATTTT.

V usage is TRBV7-3 and J usage is TRBJ2-3, with TRBD2 matching over 7 bases. Germline CDR1 is SGHTA and CDR2 is FQGTGA. The CDR3 spans 15 residues. V lost 3 bases and J lost 8; bases outside the gene matches: 11. CDR3 sequence reads: CASSLSGREGVTQYF. CDR3 sequence (DNA): TGTGCCAGCAGCTTGTCCGGCAGGGAGGGAGTTACGCAGTATTTT.

CDR3 in DNA: TGTGCCAGTACCCCCGAAACAGGGAGCGAGCAGTTCTTC. This codes for CASTPETGSEQFF. The chain has TRBV19 and TRBJ2-1, with D maybe TRBD1 (6 bases). Trimming pared 7 bases from V and 10 bases from J, leaving 17 bases between. The CDR3 extends over 13 amino acids. The V gene's germline CDR1 is LNHDA and CDR2 SQIVND (reference sequence).

The DNA for the CDR3 is TGTGCCAGCAGCCAAACAGGGAGGCAGTACTTC. Residues: CASSQTGRQYF. The chain joins TRBV14 to TRBJ2-7, with a weak D call TRBD1 (6 bases). The CDR3 sequence is 11 residues long. The germline CDR1 and CDR2 sequences are SGHDN and FVKESK. V was cut by 2 bases and J by 9 bases, with 8 bases left in between.

The chain carries TRBV6-5 and TRBJ2-6; TRBD1 aligns across 12 bases. Germline CDR1 reads MNHEY; CDR2 reads SVGAGI. The CDR3 spans 15 residues. Trimming cost V 10 bases and J 2 bases; bases outside gene matches: 3. CDR3 in amino acids: CATGTGGAGANVLTF. CDR3 in DNA: TGTGCCACCGGGACAGGGGGCGCTGGGGCCAACGTCCTGACTTTC.

CDR3 residues: CASSYRGTAYEQYF. DNA for the CDR3: TGTGCCAGCAGTTACAGGGGCACCGCCTACGAGCAGTACTTC. The chain recombines TRBV6-6 with TRBJ2-7, with TRBD1 as a possible D gene (5 bases). With 2 bases removed from V and 2 bases from J, the gap between germline ends came to 10 bases. The CDR3 sequence is 14 residues long. Germline V CDR1 and CDR2: MNHNY, SVGAGI (reference sequence).

This rearrangement joins TRBV7-2 to TRBJ2-7, with D possibly TRBD1 on 6 matching bases. The CDR3 spans 15 residues. Trimming removed 2 bases at V and 3 bases at J, with 14 bases between. Looked up from germline, CDR1 is SGHTA and CDR2 is FQGNSA. CDR3 coding DNA: TGTGCCAGCAGCTTATCAACAGGGAGCAACTACGAGCAGTACTTC. This encodes CASSLSTGSNYEQYF.

The V and J genes are TRBV4-3 and TRBJ2-7; D is unresolved. Per the germline V gene, CDR1 is LGHNA and CDR2 is YSLEER. V was shortened by 2 bases and J by 5 bases, with 19 bases between the two germline ends. The CDR3 sequence is 16 residues long. This CDR3 is CASSQNRRRVPHEQYF. The CDR3 DNA reads TGCGCCAGCAGCCAAAATAGAAGGAGAGTCCCCCACGAGCAGTACTTC.

The V call is TRBV12-5, the J call TRBJ2-1; weak D call: TRBD1 (6 bases). V was clipped by 5 bases and J by 4 bases, with 24 bases between them. Germline lookup yields CDR1 LGHNT and CDR2 FRNRAP. CDR3 size: 18 residues. CDR3 DNA sequence: TGTGCTAGTGGTCTCACTCCCAAACAGGGTACCTCATACAATGAGCAGTTCTTC. It yields the protein CASGLTPKQGTSYNEQFF.

V and J are TRBV15 and TRBJ2-1; 8 nucleotides line up with TRBD1. This CDR3 has 14 amino acids. V was clipped by 8 bases and J by 3 bases; unmatched bases: 6. Germline CDR1 and CDR2: LNHNV and YYDKDF (reference sequence). CDR3 sequence: CATAETGDYNEQFF. As DNA, the CDR3 is TGTGCCACCGCCGAGACAGGGGACTACAATGAGCAGTTCTTC. The full variable domain, rest sourced from reference TRBV15 and TRBJ2-1, is DAMVIQNPRYQVTQFGKPVTLSCSQTLNHNVMYWYQQKSSQAPKLLFHYYDKDFNNEADTPDNFQSRRPNTSFCFLDIRSPGLGDTAMYLCATAETGDYNEQFFGPGTRLTVL.

The chain carries TRBV5-1 and TRBJ2-7, with 10 bases that match TRBD1. The CDR3 totals 15 residues. Germline V gene data show CDR1 as SGHRS and CDR2 as YFSETQ. Trimming took 4 bases from V and 5 from J; bases not matched to a gene: 9. This CDR3 is CASSAGTGVSHEQYF. CDR3 DNA: TGCGCCAGCAGCGCTGGGACAGGGGTTTCCCACGAGCAGTACTTC.

This clone was counted only a few times. This chain links TRBV5-1 with TRBJ2-1; TRBD2 matches at 12 bases. V shed 4 bases, J shed 9 bases, and the junction held 14 bases outside the gene matches. The CDR3 runs 17 residues. Germline V gene lookup returns CDR1 SGHRS and CDR2 YFSETQ. CDR3 bases: TGCGCCAGCAGCCGGAGGGCTAGCGGGAGGGCGGACGGTGAGCAGTTCTTC. Translation: CASSRRASGRADGEQFF.

V usage is TRBV9 and J usage is TRBJ1-3; D perhaps matches TRBD1 (5 bases). Between the trimmed V and J ends, which lost 2 bases and 0 bases, there was a span of 9 bases. This CDR3 has 15 amino acids. Germline V gene data show CDR1 as SGDLS and CDR2 as YYNGEE. The CDR3 is CASSVLGDSGNTIYF. In DNA, the CDR3 is TGTGCCAGCAGCGTGTTAGGGGACTCTGGAAACACCATATATTTT.

On this clone itself: One end of the junction is discordant with germline, which a read error may explain. In DNA, the CDR3 is TGTTCCAGCACGGCAGCGGGAGCCTCCAATGAGCAGTTCTTC. Translated: CSSTAAGASNEQFF. The rearrangement links TRBV7-9 to TRBJ2-1; 8 bases are shared with TRBD2. The CDR3 contains 14 residues. CDR1 is SEHNR, CDR2 FQNEAQ, per germline (reference sequence).

This chain joins TRBV30 and TRBJ1-5, with TRBD1 identical over 9 bases. V shed 3 bases and J 7 bases; nucleotides not matched to a gene: 4. Germline V gene lookup returns CDR1 GTSNPN and CDR2 SVGIG (reference sequence). The CDR3 is 13 residues long. Here the CDR3 reads CAWSWDREQPQHF. The CDR3 nucleotides are TGTGCCTGGAGCTGGGACAGGGAGCAGCCCCAGCATTTT.

This clone has more than one count but fewer than ten. V usage is TRBV18 and J usage is TRBJ1-2, with a possible D match to TRBD1 (5 bases). The CDR3 runs 16 residues. Trimming pared 2 bases from V and 3 bases from J, leaving 16 bases between. The germline V gene encodes CDR1 KGHSH and CDR2 LQKENI. CDR3 protein: CASSPWTLVGDYGYTF. The CDR3 DNA follows: TGTGCCAGCTCACCATGGACCCTGGTAGGGGACTATGGCTACACCTTC.

The chain carries TRBV19 and TRBJ2-7; TRBD1 agrees at 8 bases. Germline V gene lookup returns CDR1 LNHDA and CDR2 SQIVND (reference sequence). The CDR3 is 15 amino acids. J lost 0 bases, V lost 5 bases, and 6 bases had no gene match. The chain's CDR3 is CASSLRTGISYEQYF. Here the CDR3 DNA reads TGTGCCAGTAGTCTTCGGACAGGGATCTCCTACGAGCAGTACTTC.

J is TRBJ1-1 and V is TRBV16, with D possibly being TRBD1 (5 bases). V lost 8 bases and J lost 6, with 16 bases in between. The CDR3 is 13 amino acids. Looked up from germline, CDR1 is KGHSY and CDR2 is FQNENV. CDR3 DNA sequence: TGTGCCAGCTTGTTGGGTCAGGGTGCTGAAGCTTTCTTT. Translating it yields CASLLGQGAEAFF.

A few counts support this clone. The V and J genes are TRBV10-3 and TRBJ1-1; 9 bases align to TRBD1. The CDR3 sequence is 15 residues long. The germline CDR1 and CDR2 sequences are ENHRY and SYGVKD. The V gene end was trimmed by 6 bases and the J gene end by 0 bases; junction bases not matched to a gene: 5. CDR3 bases: TGTGCCATCAGCCAACAGGGGGCCTTGAACACTGAAGCTTTCTTT. This encodes CAISQQGALNTEAFF.